The 18 T cell receptor beta chains listed next were all sequenced from one sample in a study of cytomegalovirus exposure and HLA in healthy donors. The PCR made use of 60 Vbeta and 13 Jbeta primers. Produced via immunoSEQ multiplex PCR; TCRdb's table is partial and in-frame only. Found here are about 100,000 clones, under 80% of them singletons; the top ten hold about 7%. The sample consisted of PBMCs. These receptor sequences come from a man in his forties in good health and CMV-seropositive.

The V gene is TRBV27, the J gene TRBJ2-3, with TRBD1 as a possible D gene (5 bases). Germline V lookup: CDR1 MNHEY, CDR2 SMNVEV (reference sequence). CDR3 size: 13 residues. The V and J ends lost 10 bases and 1 base respectively, with 12 bases between them. The CDR3 DNA reads TGTGCCACCGCAGACAGAGGCACAGATACGCAGTATTTT. This translates into CATADRGTDTQYF.

The chain couples TRBV9 to TRBJ2-7; D perhaps matches TRBD1 (6 bases). The CDR3 spans 14 residues. CDR1 is SGDLS, CDR2 YYNGEE, per germline. Trimming left V 4 bases short and J 5 bases short, with 16 bases between. The CDR3 region has the DNA TGTGCCAGCAGCCCAGCAGGGGAGAGCAACGAGCAGTACTTC. Encoded protein: CASSPAGESNEQYF.

This chain uses TRBV19 with TRBJ2-5; 11 bases align to TRBD2. The CDR3 runs 17 residues. Germline V gene sequence: CDR1 LNHDA, CDR2 SQIVND (reference sequence). With V trimmed by 4 bases and J by 7 bases, 14 bases remained unmatched. The CDR3 here is CASSNAPPTSGSGTQYF. The CDR3 coding sequence is TGTGCCAGTAGTAACGCTCCCCCTACTAGCGGGAGTGGGACCCAGTACTTC. The variable domain in full, completed from reference TRBV19 and TRBJ2-5, reads DGGITQSPKYLFRKEGQNVTLSCEQNLNHDAMYWYRQDPGQGLRLIYYSQIVNDFQKGDIAEGYSVSREKKESFPLTVTSAQKNPTAFYLCASSNAPPTSGSGTQYFGPGTRLLVL.

This clone came up a few times. The rearrangement joins TRBV11-2 to TRBJ2-1, with 8 positions matching TRBD2. Germline-derived CDR1 and CDR2 are SGHAT and FQNNGV. CDR3 size: 13 residues. CDR3 amino acids: CAGGGLIYNEQFF. DNA of the CDR3: TGTGCGGGCGGGGGGCTCATCTACAATGAGCAGTTCTTC.

The V gene is TRBV6-1, the J gene TRBJ2-7; 7 nucleotides match TRBD1. V lost 5 bases and J lost 2; bases outside the gene matches: 6. The CDR3 has 14 residues. Per the germline V gene, CDR1 is MNHNS and CDR2 is SASEGT. The CDR3 bases are TGTGCCAGCAGTCCGACAGGGCCAACCTACGAGCAGTACTTC. Encoded protein: CASSPTGPTYEQYF.

The genes are TRBV7-2 and TRBJ2-1, with 12 nucleotides matching TRBD2. The length of the CDR3 is 16 residues. Per the germline V gene, CDR1 is SGHTA and CDR2 is FQGNSA. J gave up 8 bases and V 3 bases, and 8 bases lay outside the gene matches. The CDR3 spells CASSFRLAGAGDEQFF. CDR3 nucleotides: TGTGCCAGCAGCTTTAGACTAGCGGGGGCGGGGGATGAGCAGTTCTTC.

The rearrangement uses TRBV19 and TRBJ2-7, with D tentatively TRBD1 (6 bases). The CDR3 consists of 14 residues. The V gene lost 7 bases and the J gene lost 1 base, with 14 bases spanning the gap. Looked up from germline, CDR1 is LNHDA and CDR2 is SQIVND (reference sequence). CDR3 sequence reads: CASTNGGQSYEQYF. CDR3 bases: TGTGCCAGTACCAACGGAGGACAGTCCTACGAGCAGTACTTC.

This chain connects TRBV4-2 to TRBJ1-5; D is perhaps TRBD1 (5 bases). V lost 3 bases and J 2 bases, leaving 14 bases between the germline ends. Germline assignment: CDR1 LGHNA and CDR2 YNFKEQ. The CDR3 is 16 residues long. The CDR3 region has the DNA TGTGCCAGCAGCCAGGATGACAGAGGTCGCAATCAGCCCCAGCATTTT. Translating gives CASSQDDRGRNQPQHF.

The chain combines TRBV6-1 with TRBJ2-3; perhaps TRBD2 as D (6 bases). CDR1 and CDR2 from the germline V gene are MNHNS and SASEGT. V shed 3 bases and J shed 4 bases, with 11 bases lying between them. This CDR3 comprises 14 residues. DNA of the CDR3: TGTGCCAGCAGTGATATCGGGGGTCCAGATACGCAGTATTTT. Translated, it gives CASSDIGGPDTQYF.

The rearrangement links TRBV10-3 to TRBJ2-2, with TRBD2 identical over 8 bases. This CDR3 is 15 amino acids long. CDR1 is ENHRY, CDR2 SYGVKD, per germline. V dropped 3 bases and J dropped 4; count of bases not matched to a gene: 4. This CDR3 is CAISERGGFTGELFF. The CDR3 nucleotides read TGTGCCATCAGTGAACGGGGGGGATTCACCGGGGAGCTGTTTTTT.

The chain links TRBV5-4 to TRBJ1-2, with D maybe TRBD1 (6 bases). This CDR3 spans 15 amino acids. V gave up 0 bases and J gave up 0 bases, with 9 bases separating them. Germline V gives CDR1 SGHNT, CDR2 YYREEE (reference sequence). The CDR3 coding sequence is TGTGCCAGCAGCTTGGGGGGGCCCGCTAACTATGGCTACACCTTC. Its translation is CASSLGGPANYGYTF.

This chain links TRBV5-5 with TRBJ2-7; 7 bases are a match to TRBD1. With V trimmed by 1 base and J by 2 bases, 12 bases remained unmatched. Germline V gene lookup returns CDR1 SGHKS and CDR2 YYEKEE (reference sequence). The CDR3 length is 17 residues. The CDR3 reads CASSLQAHRGKAYEQYF. The CDR3 bases are TGTGCCAGCAGCTTGCAAGCCCACAGGGGTAAAGCCTACGAGCAGTACTTC.

In this sample, this clone turned up a few times. V usage is TRBV6-5 and J usage is TRBJ1-1; D might be TRBD1 (5 bases). Deletions cut 5 bases from V and 8 bases from J, with 12 bases between. This CDR3 has 12 residues. Germline CDR1 and CDR2: MNHEY and SVGAGI. The CDR3: CASSEGAAEAFF. In nucleotides, the CDR3 is TGTGCCAGCAGTGAAGGGGCAGCCGAAGCTTTCTTT.

The V call is TRBV4-3, the J call TRBJ2-1, with 11 positions matching TRBD2. This CDR3 is 16 amino acids long. Germline-derived CDR1 and CDR2 are LGHNA and YSLEER. Trimming took 0 bases from V and 6 from J; bases not matched to a gene: 4. In nucleotides, the CDR3 is TGCGCCAGCAGCCAAGATATTAGCGGGAGGGGCAATGAGCAGTTCTTC. This codes for CASSQDISGRGNEQFF.

The rearrangement joins TRBV19 to TRBJ2-7, with 11 bases fitting TRBD1. There are 16 residues in the CDR3. Germline V CDR1 and CDR2: LNHDA, SQIVND (reference sequence). The trim removed 5 bases at V and 2 bases at J, leaving 8 bases unmatched. CDR3 loop: CASSPGTGGSTYEQYF. In nucleotides, the CDR3 is TGTGCCAGTAGTCCGGGGACAGGGGGTTCAACCTACGAGCAGTACTTC.

This chain joins TRBV18 and TRBJ1-4, with TRBD1 as a possible D gene (5 bases). The V end lost 3 bases, the J end lost 3 bases, and 11 bases lay between the germline ends. Germline lookup yields CDR1 KGHSH and CDR2 LQKENI. This CDR3 contains 15 residues. The CDR3 loop reads CASSPPQASNEKLFF. CDR3 coding DNA: TGTGCCAGCTCACCCCCACAGGCCTCTAATGAAAAACTGTTTTTT.

This chain connects TRBV5-1 to TRBJ2-1; 9 bases align to TRBD2. J lost 2 bases, V lost 3 bases, and 6 bases had no gene match. Germline-derived CDR1 and CDR2 are SGHRS and YFSETQ. The CDR3 has 16 amino acids. CDR3 nucleotide sequence: TGCGCCAGCAGCTCGGGCGGGGGGGGGACCTACAATGAGCAGTTCTTC. Amino acids: CASSSGGGGTYNEQFF.

V is TRBV2 and J is TRBJ2-1; 8 bases map to TRBD2. CDR3 length: 17 residues. J was trimmed by 9 bases and V by 4 bases; bases with no gene match: 17. CDR1 and CDR2 (germline): SNHLY, FYNNEI. Here the CDR3 reads CASSGDLTGGPGIEQFF. In DNA form, the CDR3 reads TGTGCCAGCAGTGGGGACCTGACGGGAGGGCCTGGTATTGAGCAGTTCTTC.